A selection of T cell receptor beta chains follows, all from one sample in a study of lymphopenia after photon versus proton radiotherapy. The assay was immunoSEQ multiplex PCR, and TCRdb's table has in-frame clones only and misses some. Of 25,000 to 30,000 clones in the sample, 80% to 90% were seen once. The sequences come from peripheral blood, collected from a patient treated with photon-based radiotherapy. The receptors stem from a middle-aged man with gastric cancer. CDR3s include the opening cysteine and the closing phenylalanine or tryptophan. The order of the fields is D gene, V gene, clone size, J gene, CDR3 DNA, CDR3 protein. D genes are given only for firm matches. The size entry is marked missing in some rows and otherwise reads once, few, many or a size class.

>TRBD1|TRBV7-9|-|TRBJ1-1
TGTGCCAGCAGCCCACTTAGGGGGACAGGGGGAAGAGAGTGGGCTTTCTTT
CASSPLRGTGGREWAFF
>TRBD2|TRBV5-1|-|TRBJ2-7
TGCGCCAGCAGCGAGGGACTAGCGGGGTCCTACGAGCAGTACTTC
CASSEGLAGSYEQYF
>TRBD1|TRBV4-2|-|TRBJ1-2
TGTGCCAGCAGCCAAGATAACAGGGGCAGGGGCTACACCTTC
CASSQDNRGRGYTF
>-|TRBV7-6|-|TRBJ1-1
TGTGCCAGCAGCTTCGTAGGAGGGATGGACACTGAAGCTTTCTTT
CASSFVGGMDTEAFF
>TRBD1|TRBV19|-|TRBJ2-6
TGTGCCAGTAGTGACAGGGTTTATGGGGCCAACGTCCTGACTTTC
CASSDRVYGANVLTF
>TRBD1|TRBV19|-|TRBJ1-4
TGTGCCAGTAGTCCGGGACAGGCTAATAATGAAAAACTGTTTTTT
CASSPGQANNEKLFF
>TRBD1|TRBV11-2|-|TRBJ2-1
TGTGCCAGCAGCTTAGACTTGACAGGGCGGGATGAGCAGTTCTTC
CASSLDLTGRDEQFF
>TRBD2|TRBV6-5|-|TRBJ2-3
TGTGCCAGCAGTACGCGCGGGGGGGAAGATACGCAGTATTTT
CASSTRGGEDTQYF
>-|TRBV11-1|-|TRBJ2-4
TGTGCCAGCAGTCCCCAGCGTCAGGCTCTGGGGGGAAACATTCAGTACTTC
CASSPQRQALGGNIQYF
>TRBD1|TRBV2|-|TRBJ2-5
TGTGCCAGCAAAGGGGGGACAGGGGAGACCCAGTACTTC
CASKGGTGETQYF
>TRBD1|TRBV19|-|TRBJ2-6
TGTGCCAGTAGCCCGGGACAGGGGGTGTCTGGGGCCAACGTCCTGACTTTC
CASSPGQGVSGANVLTF
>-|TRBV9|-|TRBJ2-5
TGTGCCAGCAGCCCAAGAGCGGCGGGGACGGAAGAGACCCAGTACTTC
CASSPRAAGTEETQYF
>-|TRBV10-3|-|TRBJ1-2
TGTGCCAGCAGTTCCCTCGGGGGATTCGGCTACACCTTC
CASSSLGGFGYTF
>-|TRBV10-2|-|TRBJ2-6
TGCGCCAGCAGCAGGGTTGGGGGGGCCAACGTCCTGACTTTC
CASSRVGGANVLTF
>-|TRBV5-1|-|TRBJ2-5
TGCGCCAGCAGCCAGTCTCAAGAGACCCAGTACTTC
CASSQSQETQYF
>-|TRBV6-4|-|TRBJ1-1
TGTGCCAGCAGTGTCAAGATGAACACTGAAGCTTTCTTT
CASSVKMNTEAFF
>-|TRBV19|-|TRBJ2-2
TGTGCCAGTAGTATAGATCCCCAGGGACATTCGTACACCGGGGAGCTGTTTTTT
CASSIDPQGHSYTGELFF
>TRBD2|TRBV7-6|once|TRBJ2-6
TGTGCCAGCAGCATCCTACCGGGACTAAGCTCTGGGGCCAACGTCCTGACTTTC
CASSILPGLSSGANVLTF
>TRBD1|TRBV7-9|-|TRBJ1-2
TGTGCCAGCAGCTCCGGACAGGGGGCATATGGCTACACCTTC
CASSSGQGAYGYTF
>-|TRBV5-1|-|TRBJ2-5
TGCGCCAGCAGCTTGGCCCTAGGGGGGAAAGAGACCCAGTACTTC
CASSLALGGKETQYF
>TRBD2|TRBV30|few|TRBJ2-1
TGTGCCTGGAGTGCGAGAACTAGCGGGGGCCTTAGACAGTTCTTC
CAWSARTSGGLRQFF
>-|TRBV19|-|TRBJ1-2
TGTGCCAGTAGTATTTCAGTCTACGGCTACACCTTC
CASSISVYGYTF
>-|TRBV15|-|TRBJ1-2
TGTGCCACCAGCAGAGAGGGTTGGGGCTACACCTTC
CATSREGWGYTF
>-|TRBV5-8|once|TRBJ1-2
TGTGCCAGCAACCTCGGGACGATCTATGGCTACACCTTC
CASNLGTIYGYTF
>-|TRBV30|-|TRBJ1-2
TGTGCCTGGAGTCGACAGTCCCAGGGCTACACCTTC
CAWSRQSQGYTF
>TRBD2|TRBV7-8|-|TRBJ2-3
TGTGCCAGCAGAAGGACTAGCGGGGGCACAGATACGCAGTATTTT
CASRRTSGGTDTQYF
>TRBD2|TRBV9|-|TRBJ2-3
TGTGCCAGCAGACCCCCGACTAGCGGGGACACAGATACGCAGTATTTT
CASRPPTSGDTDTQYF
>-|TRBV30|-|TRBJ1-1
TGTGCCTGGAGTCTATCGGGGGGCCGACGTGAAGCTTTCTTT
CAWSLSGGRREAFF
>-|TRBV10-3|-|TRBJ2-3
TGTGCCATCAGTAAAGACGCAGATACGCAGTATTTT
CAISKDADTQYF
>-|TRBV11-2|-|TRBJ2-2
TGTGCCAGCAGCTTAGGACAGGATGGTGCCGGGGAGCTGTTTTTT
CASSLGQDGAGELFF
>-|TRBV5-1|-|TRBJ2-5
TGCGCCAGCAGCTTGGGCGGTCTTCAAGAGACCCAGTACTTC
CASSLGGLQETQYF
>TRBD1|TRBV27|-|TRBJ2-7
TGTGCCAGCAGTCTGCGACAGGGTCGCTACGAGCAGTACTTC
CASSLRQGRYEQYF
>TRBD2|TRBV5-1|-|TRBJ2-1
TGCGCCAGCAGCCCGAGCGGGGGGTTCTACAATGAGCAGTTCTTC
CASSPSGGFYNEQFF
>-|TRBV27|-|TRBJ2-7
TGTGCCAGCAGGCGACTTACTAGCAACGAGCAGTACTTC
CASRRLTSNEQYF
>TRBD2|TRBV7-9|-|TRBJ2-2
TGTGCCAGCAACCCCTCGGGGGGGGGCACCGGGGAGCTGTTTTTT
CASNPSGGGTGELFF
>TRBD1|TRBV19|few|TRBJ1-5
TGTGCCAGTAGTATATCCGACAGGGGAGGCAATCAGCCCCAGCATTTT
CASSISDRGGNQPQHF
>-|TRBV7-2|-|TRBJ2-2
TGTGCCAGCAGCCCAGGCATCACCGGGGAGCTGTTTTTT
CASSPGITGELFF
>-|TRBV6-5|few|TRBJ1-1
TGTGCCAGCTCGCTGTACGGGAACACTGAAGCTTTCTTT
CASSLYGNTEAFF
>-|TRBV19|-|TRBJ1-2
TGTGCCAGTACAACCGACTGGGACACGTATGGCTACACCTTC
CASTTDWDTYGYTF
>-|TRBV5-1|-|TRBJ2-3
TGCGCCAGCAGCTTGGGATTTAAGGAAGACGCAGATACGCAGTATTTT
CASSLGFKEDADTQYF
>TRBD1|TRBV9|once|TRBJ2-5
TGTGCCAGCAGCGCCAGGGGGCGAGAGACCCAGTACTTC
CASSARGRETQYF
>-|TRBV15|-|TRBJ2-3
TGTGCCACCAGCAGAAGGGTACTCGGGGATACGCAGTATTTT
CATSRRVLGDTQYF
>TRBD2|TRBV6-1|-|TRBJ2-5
TGTGCCAGCAGTGAAACGGCTAGCGGGGGGGTTGTGACCCAGTACTTC
CASSETASGGVVTQYF
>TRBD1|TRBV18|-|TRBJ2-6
TGTGCCAGCTCACGTTACGGGACAGCCATATCTGGGGCCAACGTCCTGACTTTC
CASSRYGTAISGANVLTF
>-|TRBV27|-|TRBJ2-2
TGTGCCAGCAGGAGACACAACACCGGGGAGCTGTTTTTT
CASRRHNTGELFF
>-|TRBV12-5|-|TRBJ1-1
TGTGCTAGTGGTTGGGGACACCTCCTTTCAATTGAAGCTTTCTTT
CASGWGHLLSIEAFF
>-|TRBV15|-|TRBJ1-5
TGTGCCACCAGCAGAGTAGGGGTCTCCAATCAGCCCCAGCATTTT
CATSRVGVSNQPQHF
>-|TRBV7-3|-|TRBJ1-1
TGTGCCAGCAGCTTTGCCGAGCGGGGGATCGCTGAAGCTTTCTTT
CASSFAERGIAEAFF
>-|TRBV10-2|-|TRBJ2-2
TGCGCCAGCAGTGAACCCAGGGTTCATGGCACCGGGGAGCTGTTTTTT
CASSEPRVHGTGELFF
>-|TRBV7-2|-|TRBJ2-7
TGTGCCAGCAGCTTAGCCGGGAGTTCCTACGAGCAGTACTTC
CASSLAGSSYEQYF
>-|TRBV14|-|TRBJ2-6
TGTGCCAGCAGCCAACAACTCCCCCTATCTGGGGCCAACGTCCTGACTTTC
CASSQQLPLSGANVLTF
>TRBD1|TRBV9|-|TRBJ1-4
TGTGCCAGCAGCGAGACAGGGGTGGGTGAAAAACTGTTTTTT
CASSETGVGEKLFF
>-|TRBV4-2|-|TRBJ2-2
TGTGCCAGCAGCCTCGAGTGGGGGAGCACCGGGGAGCTGTTTTTT
CASSLEWGSTGELFF
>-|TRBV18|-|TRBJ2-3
TGTGCCAGCTCACCACTCGGGGGCCACACATCCACAGATACGCAGTATTTT
CASSPLGGHTSTDTQYF
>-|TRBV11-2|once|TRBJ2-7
TGTGCCAGCAGCCTACAACCGAGCTCCTACGAGCAGTACTTC
CASSLQPSSYEQYF
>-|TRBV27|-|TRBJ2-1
TGTGCCAGCAGTCTTTACAGACTGCGGAATACCTACAATGAGCAGTTCTTC
CASSLYRLRNTYNEQFF
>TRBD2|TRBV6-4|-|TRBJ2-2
TGTGCCAGCAGTGACGGTAGCGGGGGGTCGAACACCGGGGAGCTGTTTTTT
CASSDGSGGSNTGELFF
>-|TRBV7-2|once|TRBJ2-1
TGTGCCAGCAGCGAGGGGGACGAGCAGTTCTTC
CASSEGDEQFF
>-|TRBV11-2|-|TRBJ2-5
TGTGCCAGCAGCCTTGAGGGTGGAGAGACCCAGTACTTC
CASSLEGGETQYF